Detailed here is one T cell receptor (beta chain). The record originates from a study of regulatory T cells. The germline V gene encodes CDR1 LNHDA and CDR2 SQIVND (reference sequence). This CDR3 contains 13 residues. V trimming: 5 bases; J trimming: 3 bases; junction bases outside the gene matches: 4. The PCR used 52 TRBV and 13 TRBJ primers. Assay used: immunoSEQ multiplex PCR; TCRdb lists only in-frame clones, some missing. The table has about 5,900 clones, approximately 80% seen once; the top ten hold about 28%. J is TRBJ2-7 and V is TRBV19; 7 bases map to TRBD1. This clonotype originated in a child younger than 18 with CD3G deficiency. The sequencing input was CD8+ T cells sorted from blood. CDR3 loop: CASSAGQDYEQYF. The CDR3 DNA reads TGTGCCAGTAGTGCCGGACAGGACTACGAGCAGTACTTC.